This TCR beta chain was identified during a study of blood T cell repertoires in COVID-19. Whole-study context: PBMCs, B-cell-depleted T cells, or T cells were the source of the cDNA or gDNA that made up the material.

Methods used by the authors: Nucleated cell number was recorded as an estimate derived from reference gene primer amplification. TCRdb's copy holds only in-frame clones and misses some; the assay was immunoSEQ multiplex PCR. The V and J calls and clone size were taken over from that table, and D and trimming were inferred from the DNA. The table has 300,000 to 450,000 clones, around 87% seen once. Patients from Seattle were sampled longitudinally, starting during active infection. Germline V gives CDR1 SGHRS, CDR2 YFSETQ. The germline V and J ends were trimmed by 0 bases and 1 base, with 16 bases remaining between them. This CDR3 contains 17 residues.

The chain links TRBV5-1 to TRBJ1-1, with D tentatively TRBD1 (6 bases). Sequenced sample: peripheral blood. The sequence was collected from a woman aged 55-70 years with COVID-19, enrolled during active disease. The CDR3 sequence is CASSLAKAQGGNTEAFF. The CDR3 DNA reads as TGCGCCAGCAGCTTGGCCAAGGCACAGGGCGGGAACACTGAAGCTTTCTTT.